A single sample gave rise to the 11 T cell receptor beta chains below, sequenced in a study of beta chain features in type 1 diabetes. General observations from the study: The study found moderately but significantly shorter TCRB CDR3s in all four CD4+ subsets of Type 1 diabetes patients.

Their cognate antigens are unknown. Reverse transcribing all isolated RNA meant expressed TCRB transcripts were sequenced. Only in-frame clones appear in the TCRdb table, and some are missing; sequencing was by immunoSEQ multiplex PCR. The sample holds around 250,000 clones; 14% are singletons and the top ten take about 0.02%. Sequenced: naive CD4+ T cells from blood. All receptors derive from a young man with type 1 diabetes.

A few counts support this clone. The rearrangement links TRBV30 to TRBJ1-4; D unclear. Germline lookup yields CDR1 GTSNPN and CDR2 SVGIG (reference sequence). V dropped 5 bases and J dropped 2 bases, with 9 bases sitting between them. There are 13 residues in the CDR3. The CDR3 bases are TGTGCCTGGGACGGAGGGACTAATGAAAAACTGTTTTTT. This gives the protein CAWDGGTNEKLFF.

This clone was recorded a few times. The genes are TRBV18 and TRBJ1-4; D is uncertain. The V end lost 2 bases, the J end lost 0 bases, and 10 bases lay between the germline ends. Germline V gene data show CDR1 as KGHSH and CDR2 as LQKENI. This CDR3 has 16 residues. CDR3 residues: CASSPFEASTNEKLFF. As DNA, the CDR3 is TGTGCCAGCTCACCATTCGAGGCCTCAACTAATGAAAAACTGTTTTTT.

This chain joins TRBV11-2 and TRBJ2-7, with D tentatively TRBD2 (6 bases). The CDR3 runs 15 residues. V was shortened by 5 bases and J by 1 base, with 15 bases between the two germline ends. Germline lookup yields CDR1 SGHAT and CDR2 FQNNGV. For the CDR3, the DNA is TGTGCCAGCAGCCAGGGAGGACTCCTTTCCTACGAGCAGTACTTC. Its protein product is CASSQGGLLSYEQYF.

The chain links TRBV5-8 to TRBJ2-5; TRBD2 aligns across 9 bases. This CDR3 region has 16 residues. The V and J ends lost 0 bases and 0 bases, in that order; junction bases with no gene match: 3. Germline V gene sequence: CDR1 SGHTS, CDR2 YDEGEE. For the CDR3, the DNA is TGTGCCAGCAGCTTGGGTACTAGCGGGTACCAAGAGACCCAGTACTTC. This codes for CASSLGTSGYQETQYF.

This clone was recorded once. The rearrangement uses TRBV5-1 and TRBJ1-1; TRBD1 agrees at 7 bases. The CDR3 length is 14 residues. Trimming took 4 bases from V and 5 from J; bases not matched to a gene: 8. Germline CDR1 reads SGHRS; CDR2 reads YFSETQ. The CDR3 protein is CASSALTGQTEAFF. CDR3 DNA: TGCGCCAGCAGCGCTTTGACAGGGCAAACTGAAGCTTTCTTT.

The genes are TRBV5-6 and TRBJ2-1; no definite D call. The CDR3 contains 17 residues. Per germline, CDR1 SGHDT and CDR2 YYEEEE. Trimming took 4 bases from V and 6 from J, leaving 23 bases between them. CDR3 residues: CASSPLSLSDLGNEQFF. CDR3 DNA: TGTGCCAGCAGCCCACTATCCCTCTCGGATTTGGGCAATGAGCAGTTCTTC.

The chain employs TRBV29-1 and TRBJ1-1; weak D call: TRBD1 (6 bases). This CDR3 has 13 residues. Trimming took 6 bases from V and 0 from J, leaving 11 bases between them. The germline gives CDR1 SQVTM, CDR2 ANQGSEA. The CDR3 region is CSVTDSVNTEAFF. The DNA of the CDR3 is TGCAGCGTCACGGACAGCGTGAACACTGAAGCTTTCTTT. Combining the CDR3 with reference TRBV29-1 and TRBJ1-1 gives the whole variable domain SAVISQKPSRDICQRGTSLTIQCQVDSQVTMMFWYRQQPGQSLTLIATANQGSEATYESGFVIDKFPISRPNLTFSTLTVSNMSPEDSSIYLCSVTDSVNTEAFFGQGTRLTVV.

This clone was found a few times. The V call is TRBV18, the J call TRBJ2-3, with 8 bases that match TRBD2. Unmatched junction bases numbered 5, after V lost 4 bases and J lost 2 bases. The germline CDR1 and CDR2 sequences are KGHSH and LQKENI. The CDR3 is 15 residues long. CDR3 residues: CASSQRLANTDTQYF. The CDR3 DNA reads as TGTGCCAGCTCACAGAGACTAGCGAACACAGATACGCAGTATTTT.

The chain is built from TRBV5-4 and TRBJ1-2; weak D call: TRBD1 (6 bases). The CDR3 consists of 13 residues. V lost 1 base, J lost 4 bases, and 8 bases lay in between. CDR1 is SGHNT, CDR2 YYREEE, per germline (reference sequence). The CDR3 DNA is TGTGCCAGCAGCTTGACAGGGAGCTATGGCTACACCTTC. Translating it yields CASSLTGSYGYTF.

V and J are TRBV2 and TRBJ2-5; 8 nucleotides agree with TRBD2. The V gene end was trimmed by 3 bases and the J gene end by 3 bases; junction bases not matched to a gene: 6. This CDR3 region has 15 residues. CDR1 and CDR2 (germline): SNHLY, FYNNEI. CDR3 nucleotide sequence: TGTGCCAGCAGTGATTCAGCAGCGGGGGAAGAGACCCAGTACTTC. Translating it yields CASSDSAAGEETQYF.

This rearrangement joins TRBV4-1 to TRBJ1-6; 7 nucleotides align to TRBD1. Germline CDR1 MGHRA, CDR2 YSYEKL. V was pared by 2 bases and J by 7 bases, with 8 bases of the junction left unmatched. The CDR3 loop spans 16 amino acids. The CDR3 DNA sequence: TGCGCCAGCAGCCAAAACGGGGAGACAGGGAATTCACCCCTCCACTTT. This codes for CASSQNGETGNSPLHF.